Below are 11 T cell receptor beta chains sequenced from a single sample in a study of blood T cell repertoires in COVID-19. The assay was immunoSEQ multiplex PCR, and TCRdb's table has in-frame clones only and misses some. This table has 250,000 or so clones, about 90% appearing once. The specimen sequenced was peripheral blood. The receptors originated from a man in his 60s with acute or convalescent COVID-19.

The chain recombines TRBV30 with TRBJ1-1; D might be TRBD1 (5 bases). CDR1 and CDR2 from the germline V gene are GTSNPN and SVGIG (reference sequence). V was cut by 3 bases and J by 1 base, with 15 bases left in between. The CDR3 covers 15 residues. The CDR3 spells CAWRTDSWENTEAFF. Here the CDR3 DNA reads TGTGCCTGGAGGACTGACAGCTGGGAGAACACTGAAGCTTTCTTT.

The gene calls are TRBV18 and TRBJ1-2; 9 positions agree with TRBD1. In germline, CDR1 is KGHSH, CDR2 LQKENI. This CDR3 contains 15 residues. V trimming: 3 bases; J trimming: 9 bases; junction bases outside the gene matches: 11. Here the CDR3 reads CASSPATGTGYSYTF. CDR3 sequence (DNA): TGTGCCAGCTCACCGGCGACCGGGACAGGGTACAGCTACACCTTC.

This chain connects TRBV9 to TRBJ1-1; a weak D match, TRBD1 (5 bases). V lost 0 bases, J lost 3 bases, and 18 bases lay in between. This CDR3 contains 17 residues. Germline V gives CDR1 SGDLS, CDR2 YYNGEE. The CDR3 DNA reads TGTGCCAGCAGCGTAGCCCCCCAGGGCGGGGGGGACACTGAAGCTTTCTTT. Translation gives CASSVAPQGGGDTEAFF.

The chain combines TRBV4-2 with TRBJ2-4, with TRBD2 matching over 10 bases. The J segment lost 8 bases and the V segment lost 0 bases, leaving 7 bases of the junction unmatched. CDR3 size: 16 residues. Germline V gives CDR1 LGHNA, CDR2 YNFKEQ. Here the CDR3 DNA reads TGTGCCAGCAGCCAAGATGCTAGCGGGAGTGGTGACATTCAGTACTTC. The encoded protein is CASSQDASGSGDIQYF.

CDR3 sequence reads: CASSLSASPHEQYF. The CDR3, as DNA: TGTGCCAGCAGTTTATCGGCTAGCCCCCACGAGCAGTACTTC. The chain couples TRBV28 to TRBJ2-7; possibly TRBD2 for D (5 bases). Per the germline V gene, CDR1 is MDHEN and CDR2 is SYDVKM. The CDR3 contains 14 residues. Trimming pared 1 base from V and 5 bases from J, leaving 12 bases between.

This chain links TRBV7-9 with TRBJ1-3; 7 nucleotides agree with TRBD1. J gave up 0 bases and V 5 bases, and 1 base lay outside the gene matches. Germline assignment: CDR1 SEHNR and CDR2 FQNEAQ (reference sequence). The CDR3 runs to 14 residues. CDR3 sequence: CASSRDSSGNTIYF. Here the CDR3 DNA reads TGTGCCAGCAGCCGGGACAGCTCTGGAAACACCATATATTTT.

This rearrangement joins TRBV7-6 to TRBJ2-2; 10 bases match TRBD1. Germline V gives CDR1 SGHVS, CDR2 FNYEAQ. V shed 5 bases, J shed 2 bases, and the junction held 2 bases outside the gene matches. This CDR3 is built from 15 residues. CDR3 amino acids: CASSQTGGNTGELFF. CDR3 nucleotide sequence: TGTGCCAGCAGCCAGACAGGGGGCAACACCGGGGAGCTGTTTTTT.

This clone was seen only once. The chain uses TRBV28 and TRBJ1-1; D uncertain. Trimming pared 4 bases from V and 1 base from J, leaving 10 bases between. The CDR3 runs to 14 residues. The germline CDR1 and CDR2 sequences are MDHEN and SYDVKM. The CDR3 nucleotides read TGTGCCAGCAGTTATAGTGCGAAGAACACTGAAGCTTTCTTT. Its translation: CASSYSAKNTEAFF.

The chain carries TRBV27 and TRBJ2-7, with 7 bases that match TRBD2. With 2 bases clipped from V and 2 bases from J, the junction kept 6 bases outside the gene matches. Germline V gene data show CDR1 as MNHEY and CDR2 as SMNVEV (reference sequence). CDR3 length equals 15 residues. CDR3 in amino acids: CASSLRSSGTYEQYF. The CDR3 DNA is TGTGCCAGCAGTTTAAGGTCTAGCGGAACCTACGAGCAGTACTTC.

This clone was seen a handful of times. CDR3 in amino acids: CASSPLEYEQYF. The DNA of the CDR3 is TGTGCCAGCAGCCCTCTAGAATACGAGCAGTACTTC. The rearrangement links TRBV6-6 to TRBJ2-7; D remains ambiguous. CDR3 length: 12 residues. V was cut by 6 bases and J by 4 bases, with 10 bases left in between. Looked up from germline, CDR1 is MNHNY and CDR2 is SVGAGI (reference sequence).

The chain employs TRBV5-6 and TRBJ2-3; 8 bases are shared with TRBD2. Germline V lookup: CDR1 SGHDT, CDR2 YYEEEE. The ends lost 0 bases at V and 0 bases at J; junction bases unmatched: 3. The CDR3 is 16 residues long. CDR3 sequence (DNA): TGTGCCAGCAGCTTGGTAGCGGGGAGGAGCACAGATACGCAGTATTTT. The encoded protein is CASSLVAGRSTDTQYF.